Listed below are T cell receptor beta chains from one sample, sequenced in a study of a mutant IDH1 vaccine in newly diagnosed glioma. The protocol was immunoSEQ multiplex PCR, while the TCRdb copy is restricted to in-frame clones and leaves out a portion. The sample lists 50,000 to 65,000 clones; approximately 84% were seen once. Which antigens these TCRs recognize remains unknown. The starting material was PBMCs, obtained from a glioma patient whose treatment included an IDH1 peptide vaccine. The receptors shown here come from a woman in her 50s with glioma. CDR3s include the opening cysteine and the closing phenylalanine or tryptophan. The D gene is left open where the match is weak. Size is stated for part of the rows, as once, few or many counts, or as a class when the clone is expanded.

v_gene	abundance	j_gene	d_gene	CDR3nt	CDR3aa
TRBV5-1	NA	TRBJ2-3	TRBD2	TGCGCCAGCAGAAGGCTAGCGGGGGGGCCAACAGATACGCAGTATTTT	CASRRLAGGPTDTQYF
TRBV18	few	TRBJ1-1	NA	TGTGCCAGCTCACCAGGCAGGGCCACTGAAGCTTTCTTT	CASSPGRATEAFF
TRBV7-9	NA	TRBJ2-7	TRBD1	TGTGCCAGCAGCTTTGGAGCCCCGGGACAGGGAAAGGACGGCGAGCAGTACTTC	CASSFGAPGQGKDGEQYF
TRBV6-4	once	TRBJ1-2	NA	TGTGCCAGCAGTCCCGGGAGAACCACCTATGGCTACACCTTC	CASSPGRTTYGYTF
TRBV4-1	few	TRBJ2-2	TRBD2	TGCGCCAGCAGCCGTGGACTAGCGGTTGCCGGGGAGCTGTTTTTT	CASSRGLAVAGELFF
TRBV6-1	NA	TRBJ2-7	TRBD1	TGTGCCAGCAACTTAAGAGGGACAGAGACCTACGAGCAGTACTTC	CASNLRGTETYEQYF
TRBV19	NA	TRBJ2-5	NA	TGTGCCAGTAGTATTGCGGGTTGGGAGACCCAGTACTTC	CASSIAGWETQYF
TRBV6-1	NA	TRBJ1-3	NA	TGTGCCAGCAGTGAAGGACCGATCTCTGGAAACACCATATATTTT	CASSEGPISGNTIYF
TRBV4-3	NA	TRBJ2-5	TRBD2	TGCGCCAGCAGCCAGGGCGGGGGGGCAGGAGAGACCCAGTACTTC	CASSQGGGAGETQYF
TRBV30	NA	TRBJ1-3	TRBD1	TGTGCCTCCATCGGGACAGGGGCAGGGTGGGAAAACTCTGGAAACACCATATATTTT	CASIGTGAGWENSGNTIYF
TRBV9	NA	TRBJ2-7	NA	TGTGCCAGCAGCGTAGTAGAAGGCTACGAGCAGTACTTC	CASSVVEGYEQYF
TRBV7-2	once	TRBJ2-7	NA	TGTGCCAGCAGCCCTGCCCAGGGACCCTACGAGCAGTACTTC	CASSPAQGPYEQYF
TRBV7-2	NA	TRBJ2-1	TRBD2	TGTGCCAGCAGGTCCCAGCGGGGGGTGTACAATGAGCAGTTCTTC	CASRSQRGVYNEQFF
TRBV6-1	NA	TRBJ2-1	TRBD2	TGTGCCAGCAGTGAAGGCGGCGGGGGCTCCTACAATGAGCAGTTCTTC	CASSEGGGGSYNEQFF
TRBV19	NA	TRBJ2-7	NA	TGTGCCAGTAGTCCCGGACAACACTACTACGAGCAGTACTTC	CASSPGQHYYEQYF
TRBV30	NA	TRBJ1-5	NA	TGTGCCTGGAGTGAACAGGAGAATCAGCCCCAGCATTTT	CAWSEQENQPQHF
TRBV27	NA	TRBJ1-2	NA	TGTGCCAGCAGTTTATCCCCTACGGTTAACTATGGCTACACCTTC	CASSLSPTVNYGYTF
TRBV2	NA	TRBJ1-1	NA	TGTGCCAGCAGTGGCCCCCCGGTTCGCACTGAAGCTTTCTTT	CASSGPPVRTEAFF
TRBV5-1	NA	TRBJ2-4	TRBD1	TGCGCCAGCAGTTATGGACAGGGGGCCGGGAACATTCAGTACTTC	CASSYGQGAGNIQYF
TRBV19	NA	TRBJ1-5	NA	TGTGCCAGTACCATACGGATCGCGGACAGCATTGATCAGCCCCAGCATTTT	CASTIRIADSIDQPQHF
TRBV5-1	NA	TRBJ2-1	NA	TGCGCCAGCAGGCAAGGACTGAAAAGCTCCTACAATGAGCAGTTCTTC	CASRQGLKSSYNEQFF
TRBV19	NA	TRBJ1-2	NA	TGTGCCAGTAGTTTCTCTCCGGGACGTGGGGCGGGCTACACCTTC	CASSFSPGRGAGYTF
TRBV7-3	NA	TRBJ1-1	NA	TGTGCCAGCAGCTCCCAGGCCGCGAACACTGAAGCTTTCTTT	CASSSQAANTEAFF
TRBV27	NA	TRBJ1-6	NA	TGTGCCAGCCGCCCACAGGGCTCCTATAATTCACCCCTCCACTTT	CASRPQGSYNSPLHF
TRBV14	NA	TRBJ1-1	NA	TGTGCCAGCAGCCGGTCGCCAGAAGCTTTCTTT	CASSRSPEAFF
TRBV9	NA	TRBJ2-7	TRBD1	TGTGCCAGCAGCAGAACCGGGACAGGGGCCCACGAGCAGTACTTC	CASSRTGTGAHEQYF
TRBV9	NA	TRBJ2-3	NA	TGTGCCAGCAGCGTAATAGGAGTAAATACGCAGTATTTT	CASSVIGVNTQYF
TRBV4-2	NA	TRBJ1-2	TRBD1	TGTGCCAGCAGCCCCGGGACAGGCAGTCAAGGCTATGGCTACACCTTC	CASSPGTGSQGYGYTF
TRBV10-3	NA	TRBJ2-1	TRBD1	TGTGCCATCAGTGGGACAGGGGGGAACAATGAGCAGTTCTTC	CAISGTGGNNEQFF
TRBV2	NA	TRBJ2-1	TRBD2	TGTGCCAGCAGCGTAACTAGCGGGGGTAACAATGAGCAGTTCTTC	CASSVTSGGNNEQFF
TRBV19	NA	TRBJ1-2	NA	TGTGCCAGTAGAGGGGGGCTTGGCTACACCTTC	CASRGGLGYTF
TRBV6-5	NA	TRBJ1-2	NA	TGTGCCAGCAGTTACTCGAGAGGATACTATGGCTACACCTTC	CASSYSRGYYGYTF
TRBV6-5	NA	TRBJ1-3	TRBD1	TGTGCCAGCAGCTCCGGACAGGGGGCTACCACCATATATTTT	CASSSGQGATTIYF
TRBV6-5	NA	TRBJ1-5	NA	TGTGCCAGCAGTCGAGGGGATCAGCCCCAGCATTTT	CASSRGDQPQHF
TRBV27	NA	TRBJ2-1	NA	TGTGCAAGCGGGTCCCAGGTGCACAATGAGCAGTTCTTC	CASGSQVHNEQFF
TRBV5-1	NA	TRBJ1-1	TRBD1	TGCGCCAGCAGCTTGGGGGGACAGGGGGCGCCCACTGAAGCTTTCTTT	CASSLGGQGAPTEAFF